These T cell receptor beta chains were read from a single sample in a study of technical replicates of blood from several donors. The repertoire was sequenced with immunoSEQ multiplex PCR; TCRdb's copy has only in-frame clones and lacks some. There are more than 15,000 clones in the sample; approximately 80% occur only once, and roughly a tenth lies in the top ten. Sequenced input: PBMCs. The receptors shown here come from a human donor in good health. Some clones in this sample may be carry-over from other donors' samples. Both conserved end residues are part of each CDR3. The order of the fields is J gene, clone size, V gene, D gene, CDR3 protein, CDR3 DNA. D genes are given only for firm matches. Clone size is given for some rows only: seen once, a few or many times, or a class if the clone is expanded.

J gene: TRBJ2-7
clone size: -
V gene: TRBV5-6
D gene: -
CDR3 protein: CASSRTGIHEQYF
CDR3 DNA: TGTGCCAGCAGCCGCACGGGGATTCACGAGCAGTACTTC

J gene: TRBJ2-5
clone size: once
V gene: TRBV18
D gene: -
CDR3 protein: CASSPWRNQETQYF
CDR3 DNA: TGTGCCAGCTCACCATGGAGGAACCAAGAGACCCAGTACTTC

J gene: TRBJ2-3
clone size: -
V gene: TRBV5-1
D gene: -
CDR3 protein: CASSLALMASTDTQYF
CDR3 DNA: TGCGCCAGCAGCTTGGCCCTCATGGCTAGCACAGATACGCAGTATTTT

J gene: TRBJ1-2
clone size: -
V gene: TRBV28
D gene: TRBD1
CDR3 protein: CAIAGDRGFYGYTF
CDR3 DNA: TGTGCCATCGCCGGGGACAGGGGGTTCTATGGCTACACCTTC

J gene: TRBJ1-1
clone size: few
V gene: TRBV9
D gene: -
CDR3 protein: CASSVGTETEAFF
CDR3 DNA: TGTGCCAGCAGCGTAGGAACAGAGACTGAAGCTTTCTTT

J gene: TRBJ2-1
clone size: -
V gene: TRBV7-3
D gene: TRBD2
CDR3 protein: CASSLTGLAPEDEQFF
CDR3 DNA: TGTGCCAGCAGCTTAACTGGACTAGCGCCCGAAGATGAGCAGTTCTTC

J gene: TRBJ2-1
clone size: -
V gene: TRBV7-9
D gene: -
CDR3 protein: CASSSTRGLGEQFF
CDR3 DNA: TGTGCCAGCAGCTCGACCCGGGGACTGGGTGAGCAGTTCTTC

J gene: TRBJ1-5
clone size: -
V gene: TRBV4-1
D gene: -
CDR3 protein: CASSQADTTHSYSNQPQHF
CDR3 DNA: TGCGCCAGCAGCCAAGCAGACACGACCCACTCTTATAGCAATCAGCCCCAGCATTTT

J gene: TRBJ1-6
clone size: -
V gene: TRBV27
D gene: -
CDR3 protein: CASSALRGYNSPLHF
CDR3 DNA: TGTGCCAGCAGTGCCCTCAGGGGCTATAATTCACCCCTCCACTTT

J gene: TRBJ2-1
clone size: -
V gene: TRBV5-1
D gene: TRBD2
CDR3 protein: CASNSLGGSYNEQFF
CDR3 DNA: TGCGCCAGCAACTCTTTGGGGGGGTCCTACAATGAGCAGTTCTTC

J gene: TRBJ2-7
clone size: -
V gene: TRBV7-7
D gene: -
CDR3 protein: CASSSRGRGAGEQYF
CDR3 DNA: TGTGCCAGCAGCTCCCGGGGTCGGGGGGCAGGCGAGCAGTACTTC

J gene: TRBJ1-5
clone size: -
V gene: TRBV30
D gene: -
CDR3 protein: CVWAGNNQPQHF
CDR3 DNA: TGTGTTTGGGCAGGGAACAATCAGCCCCAGCATTTT

J gene: TRBJ2-7
clone size: -
V gene: TRBV5-1
D gene: TRBD1
CDR3 protein: CASSLRGPLDEQYF
CDR3 DNA: TGCGCCAGCAGCTTGAGGGGGCCACTGGATGAGCAGTACTTC

J gene: TRBJ2-2
clone size: -
V gene: TRBV7-2
D gene: -
CDR3 protein: CASSFKGTGELFF
CDR3 DNA: TGTGCCAGCAGCTTCAAGGGGACCGGGGAGCTGTTTTTT

J gene: TRBJ1-1
clone size: -
V gene: TRBV5-6
D gene: -
CDR3 protein: CASSIGGGSNTEAFF
CDR3 DNA: TGTGCCAGCAGCATCGGCGGAGGGAGTAATACTGAAGCTTTCTTT

J gene: TRBJ2-5
clone size: -
V gene: TRBV4-1
D gene: -
CDR3 protein: CASSQPRQAEETQYF
CDR3 DNA: TGCGCCAGCAGCCAACCGCGCCAAGCGGAGGAGACCCAGTACTTC

J gene: TRBJ2-3
clone size: -
V gene: TRBV11-2
D gene: -
CDR3 protein: CASSLGQVSTDTQYF
CDR3 DNA: TGTGCCAGCAGCTTAGGCCAGGTTAGCACAGATACGCAGTATTTT

J gene: TRBJ2-7
clone size: -
V gene: TRBV30
D gene: -
CDR3 protein: CAWSVRASKAVYEQYF
CDR3 DNA: TGTGCCTGGAGTGTGCGAGCGTCAAAAGCCGTCTACGAGCAGTACTTC

J gene: TRBJ2-6
clone size: -
V gene: TRBV15
D gene: -
CDR3 protein: CATSRDRGSGANVLTF
CDR3 DNA: TGTGCCACCAGCAGAGATAGGGGCTCTGGGGCCAACGTCCTGACTTTC

J gene: TRBJ2-1
clone size: -
V gene: TRBV14
D gene: TRBD2
CDR3 protein: CASTGLADYNEQFF
CDR3 DNA: TGTGCCAGCACGGGACTAGCAGATTACAATGAGCAGTTCTTC

J gene: TRBJ2-5
clone size: -
V gene: TRBV18
D gene: TRBD2
CDR3 protein: CASSPSSGRAKETQYF
CDR3 DNA: TGTGCCAGCTCACCAAGTAGCGGGAGGGCCAAAGAGACCCAGTACTTC

J gene: TRBJ2-3
clone size: -
V gene: TRBV29-1
D gene: TRBD1
CDR3 protein: CSVRDRASDTQYF
CDR3 DNA: TGCAGCGTCCGGGACAGGGCATCGGATACGCAGTATTTT

J gene: TRBJ1-2
clone size: -
V gene: TRBV5-1
D gene: TRBD1
CDR3 protein: CASSLGVGTAYGYTF
CDR3 DNA: TGCGCCAGCAGCTTGGGGGTGGGGACAGCCTATGGCTACACCTTC

J gene: TRBJ2-7
clone size: -
V gene: TRBV29-1
D gene: TRBD1
CDR3 protein: CSVAAGGTYEQYF
CDR3 DNA: TGCAGCGTTGCGGCAGGGGGAACCTACGAGCAGTACTTC

J gene: TRBJ2-7
clone size: -
V gene: TRBV19
D gene: TRBD1
CDR3 protein: CASNSGTANGEQYF
CDR3 DNA: TGTGCCAGTAACTCCGGGACAGCCAATGGGGAGCAGTACTTC

J gene: TRBJ1-2
clone size: -
V gene: TRBV29-1
D gene: -
CDR3 protein: CSVEVYDPTRGYGYTF
CDR3 DNA: TGCAGCGTTGAAGTTTATGACCCCACCCGGGGCTATGGCTACACCTTC

J gene: TRBJ1-6
clone size: -
V gene: TRBV27
D gene: -
CDR3 protein: CASSSRERAYNSPLHF
CDR3 DNA: TGTGCCAGCAGCAGCCGAGAGCGCGCGTATAATTCACCCCTCCACTTT

J gene: TRBJ1-3
clone size: -
V gene: TRBV6-5
D gene: -
CDR3 protein: CASSYLHSSGNTIYF
CDR3 DNA: TGTGCCAGCAGTTACTTACACAGCTCTGGAAACACCATATATTTT

J gene: TRBJ1-5
clone size: -
V gene: TRBV2
D gene: TRBD1
CDR3 protein: CASSVQGADNQPQHF
CDR3 DNA: TGTGCCAGCAGTGTACAGGGGGCGGACAATCAGCCCCAGCATTTT

J gene: TRBJ2-7
clone size: -
V gene: TRBV5-1
D gene: TRBD1
CDR3 protein: CASSWGTGSRVQYF
CDR3 DNA: TGCGCCAGCAGCTGGGGGACAGGGTCCCGTGTGCAGTACTTC

J gene: TRBJ2-3
clone size: -
V gene: TRBV12-5
D gene: TRBD1
CDR3 protein: CASGLTGTGDTQYF
CDR3 DNA: TGTGCTAGTGGTCTGACCGGGACAGGAGATACGCAGTATTTT